These 31 T cell receptor beta chains were sequenced from one sample in a study of blood T cell repertoires in COVID-19. Profiling relied on immunoSEQ multiplex PCR, and the TCRdb table lists in-frame clones only, not all of them. The sample carries approximately 210,000 clones, roughly four fifths recorded once. Sequencing was done on a sample of peripheral blood. Receptors originate from a woman aged 40-49 years with acute or convalescent COVID-19.

The V gene is TRBV6-2 or TRBV6-3, the J gene TRBJ1-2; D is uncertain. The V gene's germline CDR1 is MNHEY and CDR2 SVGEGT. V lost 2 bases and J 1 base, leaving 11 bases between the germline ends. The length of the CDR3 is 15 residues. CDR3 sequence reads: CASSYDRTFNYGYTF. As DNA, the CDR3 is TGTGCCAGCAGTTACGATCGGACTTTTAACTATGGCTACACCTTC.

This chain connects TRBV4-1 to TRBJ2-7; D perhaps matches TRBD1 (6 bases). The CDR3 runs to 14 residues. The germline V and J ends were trimmed by 3 bases and 6 bases, with 15 bases remaining between them. Germline V gene data show CDR1 as MGHRA and CDR2 as YSYEKL. CDR3 sequence (DNA): TGCGCCAGCAGCCAGGGACACCAGGGCTCCGAGCAGTACTTC. It is translated as CASSQGHQGSEQYF.

V gene TRBV11-2 combines with J gene TRBJ2-7, with 14 bases matching TRBD2. The germline gives CDR1 SGHAT, CDR2 FQNNGV. The CDR3 runs to 17 residues. Trimming cost V 5 bases and J 2 bases; bases outside gene matches: 8. CDR3 region: CASSAGTSGSRTYEQYF. The CDR3 bases are TGTGCCAGCAGCGCCGGGACTAGCGGGAGTAGGACCTACGAGCAGTACTTC. The whole variable domain, remainder taken from reference TRBV11-2 and TRBJ2-7, is EAGVAQSPRYKIIEKRQSVAFWCNPISGHATLYWYQQILGQGPKLLIQFQNNGVVDDSQLPKDRFSAERLKGVDSTLKIQPAKLEDSAVYLCASSAGTSGSRTYEQYFGPGTRLTVT.

The genes are TRBV18 and TRBJ2-1; D is unresolved. V was shortened by 2 bases and J by 1 base, with 15 bases between the two germline ends. CDR1 is KGHSH, CDR2 LQKENI, per germline. CDR3 length equals 17 residues. Here the CDR3 DNA reads TGTGCCAGCTCACCAGGAGATATGCGGCGGTCCTACAATGAGCAGTTCTTC. Translating it yields CASSPGDMRRSYNEQFF.

The chain recombines TRBV11-2 with TRBJ2-7, with a tentative D call TRBD2 (6 bases). Trimming left V 5 bases short and J 7 bases short, with 12 bases between. CDR1 is SGHAT and CDR2 is FQNNGV in the germline V gene. The CDR3 is made up of 12 amino acids. The CDR3 DNA is TGTGCCAGCAGCACCTCGACTAGGGAGCAGTACTTC. Protein: CASSTSTREQYF.

V usage is TRBV19 and J usage is TRBJ2-7, with 7 bases aligning to TRBD1. The V and J ends lost 5 bases and 3 bases, in that order; junction bases with no gene match: 13. The CDR3 covers 16 residues. Germline V gene data show CDR1 as LNHDA and CDR2 as SQIVND (reference sequence). Here the CDR3 DNA reads TGTGCCAGTAGTGCTCGGGACAGCGGTTCCATCTACGAGCAGTACTTC. Amino acids: CASSARDSGSIYEQYF.

The J gene is TRBJ2-3, the V gene TRBV7-2, with 7 bases that match TRBD2. Germline CDR1 and CDR2: SGHTA and FQGNSA. This CDR3 contains 15 residues. Germline trimming cut 1 base from V and 2 bases from J; bases unmatched to any gene: 3. Here the CDR3 DNA reads TGTGCCAGCAGCTTAGGGCGGGAGATCACAGATACGCAGTATTTT. Amino acid sequence: CASSLGREITDTQYF.

The chain joins TRBV13 to TRBJ2-4, with 9 nucleotides matching TRBD1. CDR1 is PRHDT, CDR2 FYEKMQ, per germline (reference sequence). The CDR3 length is 14 residues. V shed 5 bases, J shed 5 bases, and the junction held 4 bases outside the gene matches. This CDR3 is CASSPQGAQNIQYF. In DNA form, the CDR3 reads TGTGCCAGCAGCCCACAGGGGGCCCAAAACATTCAGTACTTC.

This clone occurred a few times. The CDR3 DNA reads as TGTGCCAGCAGCACAGCCGGGACAGGGCTCACAGATACGCAGTATTTT. Amino acid sequence: CASSTAGTGLTDTQYF. The chain joins TRBV5-5 to TRBJ2-3; TRBD1 matches 9 bases. The CDR3 is 16 amino acids. Germline V CDR1 and CDR2: SGHKS, YYEKEE (reference sequence). J lost 2 bases, V lost 4 bases, and 8 bases had no gene match.

This rearrangement joins TRBV19 to TRBJ2-4; TRBD1 matches at 9 bases. Per the germline V gene, CDR1 is LNHDA and CDR2 is SQIVND (reference sequence). V shed 5 bases and J 2 bases; nucleotides not matched to a gene: 13. The CDR3 sequence is 18 residues long. The CDR3 sequence: CASSLPPQQGASKNIQYF. The CDR3 bases are TGTGCCAGTAGTCTCCCCCCGCAACAGGGGGCTTCCAAAAACATTCAGTACTTC.

This chain links TRBV30 with TRBJ1-1; D may be TRBD1 (6 bases). Germline CDR1 is GTSNPN and CDR2 is SVGIG (reference sequence). This CDR3 is 13 amino acids long. Deletions cut 4 bases from V and 8 bases from J, with 17 bases between. The CDR3 loop reads CAWTGGHEGEAFF. The CDR3 DNA is TGTGCCTGGACGGGGGGGCATGAAGGGGAAGCTTTCTTT.

This chain uses TRBV12-3 or TRBV12-4 with TRBJ1-2; D not resolved. Trimming removed 6 bases at V and 6 bases at J, with 11 bases between. The CDR3 extends over 12 amino acids. Here the CDR3 reads CASSLSGDGYTF. The CDR3 DNA sequence: TGTGCCAGCAGCCTGTCCGGGGATGGCTACACCTTC.

The rearrangement links TRBV9 to TRBJ2-3; 7 nucleotides agree with TRBD2. Germline V gene sequence: CDR1 SGDLS, CDR2 YYNGEE. V dropped 2 bases and J dropped 3; count of bases not matched to a gene: 6. The CDR3 is made up of 15 amino acids. The CDR3 region is CASSVGGGSTDTQYF. The CDR3, as DNA: TGTGCCAGCAGCGTCGGGGGAGGGTCTACAGATACGCAGTATTTT.

The V call is TRBV4-1, the J call TRBJ2-5, with a weak D call TRBD1 (6 bases). The germline CDR1 and CDR2 sequences are MGHRA and YSYEKL. The CDR3 contains 16 residues. V was pared by 6 bases and J by 2 bases, with 19 bases between. The CDR3 protein is CASRDTSGVGQETQYF. In nucleotides, the CDR3 is TGCGCCAGCAGGGACACTTCAGGGGTTGGTCAAGAGACCCAGTACTTC.

This chain links TRBV5-1 with TRBJ2-3; TRBD2 is a possible D gene (5 bases). The CDR3 runs to 14 residues. V lost 0 bases, J lost 6 bases, and 11 bases lay in between. Germline V CDR1 and CDR2: SGHRS, YFSETQ. CDR3 nucleotides: TGCGCCAGCAGCTTGGCGGGGAAGAGCGATACGCAGTATTTT. Amino acid sequence: CASSLAGKSDTQYF. The variable domain in full, completed from reference TRBV5-1 and TRBJ2-3, reads KAGVTQTPRYLIKTRGQQVTLSCSPISGHRSVSWYQQTPGQGLQFLFEYFSETQRNKGNFPGRFSGRQFSNSRSEMNVSTLELGDSALYLCASSLAGKSDTQYFGPGTRLTVL.

The rearrangement joins TRBV2 to TRBJ1-3; 7 bases match TRBD1. Germline loops: CDR1 SNHLY, CDR2 FYNNEI. CDR3 size: 18 residues. V trimming: 6 bases; J trimming: 0 bases; junction bases outside the gene matches: 14. The CDR3 loop reads CASRPARGQRFSGNTIYF. CDR3 nucleotides: TGTGCCAGCAGGCCGGCCCGGGGACAGCGCTTCTCTGGAAACACCATATATTTT. The complete variable domain, with remaining parts taken from reference TRBV2 and TRBJ1-3, reads EPEVTQTPSHQVTQMGQEVILRCVPISNHLYFYWYRQILGQKVEFLVSFYNNEISEKSEIFDDQFSVERPDGSNFTLKIRSTKLEDSAMYFCASRPARGQRFSGNTIYFGEGSWLTVV.

The V and J genes are TRBV27 and TRBJ2-1, with 8 bases matching TRBD2. The CDR3 has 12 residues. V was pared by 3 bases and J by 13 bases, with 5 bases of the junction left unmatched. Germline CDR1 MNHEY, CDR2 SMNVEV (reference sequence). As DNA, the CDR3 is TGTGCCAGCAGTTTCTTAGCGGGGACCCAGTTCTTC. Encoded protein: CASSFLAGTQFF.

DNA for the CDR3: TGTGCCAGCAGATCCCTCCATGTGAGGGAACCCCTCCACTTT. Translating gives CASRSLHVREPLHF. The V gene is TRBV3-1 (or the pseudogene TRBV3-2), the J gene TRBJ1-6; no definite D call. In germline, CDR1 is LGHDT, CDR2 YNNKEL (reference sequence). The length of the CDR3 is 14 residues. Deletions cut 6 bases from V and 12 bases from J, with 18 bases between.

The CDR3, as DNA: TGCGCCAGCAGTGGCGACTCCGTGGAGCTGTTTTTT. Protein: CASSGDSVELFF. The chain is built from TRBV10-2 and TRBJ2-2; no definite D call. V was cut by 4 bases and J by 10 bases, with 10 bases left in between. Germline CDR1 and CDR2: WSHSY and SAAADI. The CDR3 is 12 amino acids.

The gene calls are TRBV4-1 and TRBJ2-7, with D tentatively TRBD2 (6 bases). Germline V gene sequence: CDR1 MGHRA, CDR2 YSYEKL. This CDR3 is 12 amino acids long. V was pared by 4 bases and J by 7 bases, with 11 bases between. As DNA, the CDR3 is TGCGCCAGCAGCCTAACCCGGGGGGAGCAGTACTTC. This translates into CASSLTRGEQYF.

This sequence joins TRBV3-1 (or the pseudogene TRBV3-2) and TRBJ1-1; D may be TRBD1 (6 bases). The CDR3 spans 14 residues. The V gene's germline CDR1 is LGHDT and CDR2 YNNKEL (reference sequence). V was cut by 4 bases and J by 11 bases, with 20 bases left in between. This CDR3 is CASSPQGIVGSAFF. The CDR3 DNA follows: TGTGCCAGCAGCCCCCAGGGGATAGTCGGTTCGGCTTTCTTT.

The chain has TRBV5-6 and TRBJ1-5, with a tentative D call TRBD1 (5 bases). The CDR3 has 14 residues. The V gene's germline CDR1 is SGHDT and CDR2 YYEEEE. Trimming took 4 bases from V and 4 from J, leaving 12 bases between them. CDR3 DNA sequence: TGTGCCAGCAGCCCGGGACTGAAGAATCAGCCCCAGCATTTT. Translating gives CASSPGLKNQPQHF.

The chain has TRBV6-2 or TRBV6-3 and TRBJ1-5; TRBD1 aligns across 9 bases. Germline lookup yields CDR1 MNHEY and CDR2 SVGEGT. V lost 2 bases, J lost 0 bases, and 11 bases stayed unmatched. CDR3 length: 19 residues. The CDR3 sequence is CASSYKTGGILNSNQPQHF. CDR3 DNA: TGTGCCAGCAGTTACAAGACAGGGGGGATACTGAATAGCAATCAGCCCCAGCATTTT.

The chain is built from TRBV30 and TRBJ2-7; D call uncertain. Germline V CDR1 and CDR2: GTSNPN, SVGIG (reference sequence). The CDR3 loop spans 15 amino acids. Trimming pared 3 bases from V and 2 bases from J, leaving 17 bases between. The CDR3: CAWRPTHSKPYEQYF. CDR3 coding DNA: TGTGCCTGGAGGCCGACCCACAGTAAACCCTACGAGCAGTACTTC.

The chain links TRBV7-6 to TRBJ1-3; possibly TRBD1 for D (5 bases). Germline CDR1 SGHVS, CDR2 FNYEAQ. This CDR3 contains 16 residues. Trimming shortened V by 0 bases and J by 0 bases, and 9 bases separated the two germline ends. CDR3 in amino acids: CASSLAHRNSGNTIYF. In nucleotides, the CDR3 is TGTGCCAGCAGCTTAGCGCACAGGAACTCTGGAAACACCATATATTTT.

At least ten counts were recorded for this clone. The chain links TRBV19 to TRBJ2-5, with 7 bases identical to TRBD1. V shed 4 bases, J shed 3 bases, and the junction held 8 bases outside the gene matches. Germline CDR1 reads LNHDA; CDR2 reads SQIVND (reference sequence). CDR3 length: 15 amino acids. The CDR3 reads CASSTRQGMEETQYF. CDR3 nucleotide sequence: TGTGCCAGTAGTACTCGACAGGGAATGGAAGAGACCCAGTACTTC.

CDR3 region: CASSLVRTGAGYTF. CDR3 DNA sequence: TGTGCCAGCAGCTTAGTCCGGACAGGGGCTGGCTACACCTTC. The chain recombines TRBV11-3 with TRBJ1-2, with 9 bases matching TRBD1. The CDR3 is made up of 14 amino acids. V shed 1 base and J 7 bases; nucleotides not matched to a gene: 4. In germline, CDR1 is SGHNT, CDR2 YENEEA.

This chain uses TRBV6-5 with TRBJ2-7; 7 positions agree with TRBD2. Trimming took 3 bases from V and 2 from J; bases not matched to a gene: 10. CDR1 is MNHEY and CDR2 is SVGAGI in the germline V gene. CDR3 length equals 16 residues. As DNA, the CDR3 is TGTGCCAGCAGTTATGGTCTGCAGCGGGGAACCTACGAGCAGTACTTC. It codes for CASSYGLQRGTYEQYF.

This clone was recorded once. The chain employs TRBV25-1 and TRBJ2-2; TRBD2 aligns across 9 bases. Germline V gene lookup returns CDR1 MGHDK and CDR2 SYGVNS. Losses at the gene ends were 4 bases for V and 5 bases for J; bases not matched to a gene: 14. The CDR3 is 18 amino acids. Here the CDR3 reads CASSGLTGTSLLTGELFF. In DNA form, the CDR3 reads TGTGCCAGCAGTGGTCTTACCGGGACTAGCCTTCTTACCGGGGAGCTGTTTTTT.

This chain uses TRBV19 with TRBJ1-5, with D tentatively TRBD1 (6 bases). Germline CDR1 is LNHDA and CDR2 is SQIVND (reference sequence). This CDR3 region has 15 residues. V lost 8 bases to trimming and J lost 0 bases, with 14 bases between them. The CDR3 region has the DNA TGTGCCAGTTTGGACAGTAGGTATAGCAATCAGCCCCAGCATTTT. It is translated as CASLDSRYSNQPQHF.

The chain has TRBV12-5 and TRBJ1-5, with D unclear. Trimming removed 1 base at V and 0 bases at J, with 7 bases between. Germline V gene data show CDR1 as LGHNT and CDR2 as FRNRAP. The CDR3 is 15 amino acids. In DNA form, the CDR3 reads TGTGCTAGTGGTTTGGGGAGCTATAGCAATCAGCCCCAGCATTTT. It is translated as CASGLGSYSNQPQHF.